This paragraph reports one T cell receptor (beta chain). Its antigen remains unidentified. The table came from immunoSEQ multiplex PCR; TCRdb's copy has only in-frame clones and leaves some out. The sample includes about 27,000 clones, roughly 80% of them seen just once. The CDR3 contains 13 residues. Germline V gene data show CDR1 as GTSNPN and CDR2 as SVGIG (reference sequence). Trimming pared 2 bases from V and 3 bases from J, leaving 8 bases between. The source of the sample is a study of OX40 agonist ivuxolimab in advanced cancers. Study summary: Each patient was given ivuxolimab into a vein every 2 weeks, at 0.01 to 10 mg/kg. Patients treated during dose escalation were battling hepatocellular carcinoma, melanoma, renal cell or head and neck cancer.

Whole-study findings and limits: Clonal expansion by week 6 occurred in CD4+ and CD8+ blood T cells (at 0.1 to 3.0 mg/kg).

The clonotype originates from an adult with an advanced solid tumor such as melanoma, head and neck, liver or kidney cancer. The V and J genes are TRBV30 and TRBJ2-1, with D perhaps matching TRBD2 (5 bases). The sequencing here drew on CD4+ or CD8+ T cells sorted from blood, taken in a trial of the OX40 agonist ivuxolimab. The DNA for the CDR3 is TGTGCCTGGAGTATTACTAGCTACAATGAGCAGTTCTTC. This translates into CAWSITSYNEQFF. Full variable domain (rest looked up from reference TRBV30 and TRBJ2-1): SQTIHQWPATLVQPVGSPLSLECTVEGTSNPNLYWYRQAAGRGLQLLFYSVGIGQISSEVPQNLSASRPQDRQFILSSKKLLLSDSGFYLCAWSITSYNEQFFGPGTRLTVL.